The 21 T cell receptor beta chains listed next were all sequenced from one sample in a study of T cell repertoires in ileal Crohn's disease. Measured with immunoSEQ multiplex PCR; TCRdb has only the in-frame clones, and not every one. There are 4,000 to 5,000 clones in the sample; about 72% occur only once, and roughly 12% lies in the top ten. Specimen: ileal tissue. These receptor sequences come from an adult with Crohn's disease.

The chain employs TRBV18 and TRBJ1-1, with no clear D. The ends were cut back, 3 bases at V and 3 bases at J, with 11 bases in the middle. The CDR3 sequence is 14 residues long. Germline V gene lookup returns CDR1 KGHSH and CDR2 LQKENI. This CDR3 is CASSPTIRDTEAFF. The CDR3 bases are TGTGCCAGCTCACCCACAATTCGGGACACTGAAGCTTTCTTT. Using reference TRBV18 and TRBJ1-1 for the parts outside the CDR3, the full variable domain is NAGVMQNPRHLVRRRGQEARLRCSPMKGHSHVYWYRQLPEEGLKFMVYLQKENIIDESGMPKERFSAEFPKEGPSILRIQQVVRGDSAAYFCASSPTIRDTEAFFGQGTRLTVV.

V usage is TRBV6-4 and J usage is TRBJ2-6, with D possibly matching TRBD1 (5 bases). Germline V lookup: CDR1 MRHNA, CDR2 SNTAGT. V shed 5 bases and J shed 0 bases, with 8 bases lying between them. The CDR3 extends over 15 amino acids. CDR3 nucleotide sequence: TGTGCCAGCAGTCCCCAGGGCTCTGGGGCCAACGTCCTGACTTTC. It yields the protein CASSPQGSGANVLTF.

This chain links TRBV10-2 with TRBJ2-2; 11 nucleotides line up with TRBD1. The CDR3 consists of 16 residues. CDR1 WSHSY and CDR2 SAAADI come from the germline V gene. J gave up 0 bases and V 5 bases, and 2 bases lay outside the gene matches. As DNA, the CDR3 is TGCGCCAGCAGTCGGACAGGGGGCGCGAACACCGGGGAGCTGTTTTTT. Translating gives CASSRTGGANTGELFF.

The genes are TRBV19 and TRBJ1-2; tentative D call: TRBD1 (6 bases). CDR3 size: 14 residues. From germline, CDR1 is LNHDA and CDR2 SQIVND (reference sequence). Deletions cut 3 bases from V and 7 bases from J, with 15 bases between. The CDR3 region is CASSIGGGRSGYTF. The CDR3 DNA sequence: TGTGCCAGTAGTATCGGGGGGGGCCGTAGTGGCTACACCTTC.

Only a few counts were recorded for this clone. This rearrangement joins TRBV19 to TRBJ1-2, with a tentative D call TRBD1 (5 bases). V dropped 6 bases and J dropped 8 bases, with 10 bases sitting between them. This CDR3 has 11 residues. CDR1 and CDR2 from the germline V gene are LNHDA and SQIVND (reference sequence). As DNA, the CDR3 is TGTGCCAGTAGCCTTGGGGGGGGCTACACCTTC. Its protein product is CASSLGGGYTF.

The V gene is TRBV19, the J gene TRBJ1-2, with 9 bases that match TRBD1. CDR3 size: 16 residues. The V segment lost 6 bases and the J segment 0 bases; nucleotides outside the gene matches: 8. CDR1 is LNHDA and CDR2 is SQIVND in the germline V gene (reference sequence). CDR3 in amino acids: CASSFRGQGANYGYTF. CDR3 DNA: TGTGCCAGTAGCTTCCGGGGACAGGGAGCTAACTATGGCTACACCTTC. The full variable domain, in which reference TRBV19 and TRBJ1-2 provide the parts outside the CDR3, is DGGITQSPKYLFRKEGQNVTLSCEQNLNHDAMYWYRQDPGQGLRLIYYSQIVNDFQKGDIAEGYSVSREKKESFPLTVTSAQKNPTAFYLCASSFRGQGANYGYTFGSGTRLTVV.

The CDR3 DNA is TGTGCCAGTAGTATAAAACAGGGTAGCAATCAGCCCCAGCATTTT. Protein: CASSIKQGSNQPQHF. The rearrangement links TRBV19 to TRBJ1-5; D is possibly TRBD1 (6 bases). Per the germline V gene, CDR1 is LNHDA and CDR2 is SQIVND (reference sequence). V was shortened by 2 bases and J by 0 bases, with 8 bases between the two germline ends. The CDR3 covers 15 residues.

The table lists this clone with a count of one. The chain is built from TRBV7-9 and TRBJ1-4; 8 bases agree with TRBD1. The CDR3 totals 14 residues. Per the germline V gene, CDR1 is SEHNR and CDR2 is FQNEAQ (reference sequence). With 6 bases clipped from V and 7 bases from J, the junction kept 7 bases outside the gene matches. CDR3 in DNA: TGTGCCAGCAGGGGAGGGACAGGCGGTGAAAAACTGTTTTTT. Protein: CASRGGTGGEKLFF.

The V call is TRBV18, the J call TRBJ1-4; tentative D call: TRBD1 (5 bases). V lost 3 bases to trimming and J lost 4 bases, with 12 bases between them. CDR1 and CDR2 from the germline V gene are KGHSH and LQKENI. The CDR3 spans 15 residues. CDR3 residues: CASSPYQGSNEKLFF. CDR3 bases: TGTGCCAGCTCACCTTATCAGGGTAGTAATGAAAAACTGTTTTTT.

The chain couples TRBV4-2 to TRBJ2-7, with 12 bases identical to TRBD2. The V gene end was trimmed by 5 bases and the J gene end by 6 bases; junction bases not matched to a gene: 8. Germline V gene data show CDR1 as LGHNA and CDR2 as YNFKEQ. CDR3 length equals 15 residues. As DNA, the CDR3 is TGTGCCAGCAGCGTTCCTAGCGGGGGGGTATCCGAGCAGTACTTC. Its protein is CASSVPSGGVSEQYF.

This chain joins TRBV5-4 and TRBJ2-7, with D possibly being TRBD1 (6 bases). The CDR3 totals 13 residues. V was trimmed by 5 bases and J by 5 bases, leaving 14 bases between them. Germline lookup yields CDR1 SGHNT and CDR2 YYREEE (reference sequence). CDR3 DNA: TGTGCCAGCAGTAACAGGGTTCGAAACGAGCAGTACTTC. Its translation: CASSNRVRNEQYF.

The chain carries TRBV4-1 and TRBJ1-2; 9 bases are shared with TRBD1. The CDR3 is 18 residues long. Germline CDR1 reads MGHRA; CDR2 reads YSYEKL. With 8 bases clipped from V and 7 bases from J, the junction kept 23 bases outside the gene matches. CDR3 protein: CASSLAGGGQGGVFGYTF. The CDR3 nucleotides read TGCGCCAGCTCCCTCGCCGGGGGGGGACAGGGTGGGGTTTTTGGCTACACCTTC.

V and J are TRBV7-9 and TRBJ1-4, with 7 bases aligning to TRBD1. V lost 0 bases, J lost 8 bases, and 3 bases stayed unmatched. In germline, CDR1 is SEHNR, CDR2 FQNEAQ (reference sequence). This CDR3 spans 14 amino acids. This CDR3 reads CASSLAGGKEKLFF. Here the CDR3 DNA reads TGTGCCAGCAGCTTAGCAGGGGGCAAGGAAAAACTGTTTTTT.

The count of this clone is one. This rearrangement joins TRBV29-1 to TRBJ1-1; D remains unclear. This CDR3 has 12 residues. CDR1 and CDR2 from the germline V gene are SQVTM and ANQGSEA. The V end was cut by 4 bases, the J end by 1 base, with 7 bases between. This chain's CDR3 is CSVVYGNTEAFF. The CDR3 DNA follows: TGCAGCGTTGTCTACGGGAACACTGAAGCTTTCTTT. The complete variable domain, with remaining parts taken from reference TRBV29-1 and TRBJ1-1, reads SAVISQKPSRDICQRGTSLTIQCQVDSQVTMMFWYRQQPGQSLTLIATANQGSEATYESGFVIDKFPISRPNLTFSTLTVSNMSPEDSSIYLCSVVYGNTEAFFGQGTRLTVV.

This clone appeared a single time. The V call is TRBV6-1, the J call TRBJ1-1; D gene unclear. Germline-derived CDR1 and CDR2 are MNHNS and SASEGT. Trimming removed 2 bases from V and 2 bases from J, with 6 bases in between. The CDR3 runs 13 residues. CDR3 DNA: TGTGCCAGCAGTGAAAACTATAACACTGAAGCTTTCTTT. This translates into CASSENYNTEAFF.

Here the CDR3 reads CASSPTPFYEQYF. The CDR3 DNA sequence: TGTGCCAGCAGCCCTACCCCGTTCTACGAGCAGTACTTC. The chain couples TRBV7-9 to TRBJ2-7; no definite D call. The CDR3 extends over 13 amino acids. In germline, CDR1 is SEHNR, CDR2 FQNEAQ (reference sequence). V lost 5 bases, J lost 3 bases, and 11 bases lay in between.

In nucleotides, the CDR3 is TGTGCCAGCAGGTCTCCATGGGTAGAGGGGCAGTTCTTC. Its translation is CASRSPWVEGQFF. The chain uses TRBV6-1 and TRBJ2-1, with D perhaps matching TRBD2 (5 bases). V lost 6 bases and J 12 bases, leaving 18 bases between the germline ends. The germline V gene has CDR1 MNHNS and CDR2 SASEGT. The CDR3 has 13 amino acids.

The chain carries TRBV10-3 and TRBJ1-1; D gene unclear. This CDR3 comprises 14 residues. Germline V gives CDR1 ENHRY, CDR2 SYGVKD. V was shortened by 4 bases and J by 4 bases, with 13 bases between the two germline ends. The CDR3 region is CAISVGVGGTEAFF. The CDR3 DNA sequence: TGTGCCATCAGTGTCGGGGTAGGAGGCACTGAAGCTTTCTTT.

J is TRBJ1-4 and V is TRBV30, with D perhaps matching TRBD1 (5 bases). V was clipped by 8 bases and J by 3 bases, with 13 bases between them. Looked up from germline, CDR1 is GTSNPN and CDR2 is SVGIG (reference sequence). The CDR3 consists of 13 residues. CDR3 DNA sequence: TGTGCCAGTAGGACATACTCTAATGAAAAACTGTTTTTT. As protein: CASRTYSNEKLFF.

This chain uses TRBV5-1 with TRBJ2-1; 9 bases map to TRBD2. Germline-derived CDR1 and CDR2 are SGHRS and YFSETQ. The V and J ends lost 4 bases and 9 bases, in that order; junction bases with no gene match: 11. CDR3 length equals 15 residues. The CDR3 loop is CASSLGASGDIEQFF. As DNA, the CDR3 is TGCGCCAGCAGCCTCGGAGCTAGCGGGGATATTGAGCAGTTCTTC.

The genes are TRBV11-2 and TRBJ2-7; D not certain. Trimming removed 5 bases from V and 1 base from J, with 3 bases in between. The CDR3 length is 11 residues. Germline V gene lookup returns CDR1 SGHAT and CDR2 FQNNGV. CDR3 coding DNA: TGTGCCAGCAGCCCTTCCTACGAGCAGTACTTC. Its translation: CASSPSYEQYF. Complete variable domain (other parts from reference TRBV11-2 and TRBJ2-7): EAGVAQSPRYKIIEKRQSVAFWCNPISGHATLYWYQQILGQGPKLLIQFQNNGVVDDSQLPKDRFSAERLKGVDSTLKIQPAKLEDSAVYLCASSPSYEQYFGPGTRLTVT.